Described below is a single T cell receptor beta chain sequence and its context. These data are taken from a study of blood T cell repertoires in COVID-19. Assay used: immunoSEQ multiplex PCR; TCRdb lists only in-frame clones, some missing. This table has approximately 220,000 clones, 70% to 90% appearing once. This CDR3 contains 12 residues. V shed 1 base and J shed 11 bases, with 11 bases lying between them. CDR1 is LGHNA and CDR2 is YSLEER in the germline V gene. The receptor's source is a middle-aged woman with acute COVID-19. J is TRBJ1-1 and V is TRBV4-3, with D possibly TRBD1 on 5 matching bases. The sequenced sample consisted of PBMCs or T cells enriched from blood (not recorded which). CDR3 protein: CASSQVAGTAFF. CDR3 coding DNA: TGCGCCAGCAGCCAAGTTGCGGGGACGGCTTTCTTT.